This is a list of T cell receptor beta chains from one sample in a study of T-cell memory formation after mild COVID-19. TCRdb re-called the 5' RACE reads through MiXCR, storing one row per CDR3 protein. The data hold fewer than 350,000 distinct CDR3 sequences, with around 8% observed a single time. The sample taken for sequencing was PBMCs or a T cell subset sorted from them (not recorded which). Every receptor here comes from a man aged 18 to 29 who had mild COVID-19 (a few samples of this study predate the infection). Cell type and time point are not known. Both conserved end residues are part of each CDR3.

V gene: TRBV11-3
CDR3 length: 13
J gene: TRBJ2-1
CDR3 protein: CASSWEGVDEQFF

V gene: TRBV19
CDR3 length: 15
J gene: TRBJ2-7
CDR3 protein: CASRPGGALAYEQYF

V gene: TRBV5-5
CDR3 length: 15
J gene: TRBJ2-1
CDR3 protein: CASSRLPRGNNEQFF

V gene: TRBV24-1
CDR3 length: 16
J gene: TRBJ2-1
CDR3 protein: CATGIAGGSSYNEQFF

V gene: TRBV15
CDR3 length: 14
J gene: TRBJ2-5
CDR3 protein: CATSRDQGQETQYF

V gene: TRBV7-2
CDR3 length: 15
J gene: TRBJ2-3
CDR3 protein: CASSFSSGGKDTQYF

V gene: TRBV29-1
CDR3 length: 17
J gene: TRBJ1-2
CDR3 protein: CSVEAVTRTAPIYGYTF

V gene: TRBV4-3
CDR3 length: 17
J gene: TRBJ1-5
CDR3 protein: CASSLSAQGAGNQPQHF

V gene: TRBV30
CDR3 length: 17
J gene: TRBJ1-1
CDR3 protein: CAWSNPASSGRRTEAFF

V gene: TRBV5-1
CDR3 length: 12
J gene: TRBJ2-5
CDR3 protein: CASSLGIQTQYF

V gene: TRBV5-1
CDR3 length: 15
J gene: TRBJ2-2
CDR3 protein: CASSPQGLWTGELFF

V gene: TRBV5-1
CDR3 length: 14
J gene: TRBJ2-7
CDR3 protein: CASSIQGTFDEQYF

V gene: TRBV7-2
CDR3 length: 17
J gene: TRBJ2-2
CDR3 protein: CASSLYSGGLNTGELFF

V gene: TRBV9
CDR3 length: 13
J gene: TRBJ1-2
CDR3 protein: CASTRGVNYGYTF

V gene: TRBV24-1
CDR3 length: 15
J gene: TRBJ2-5
CDR3 protein: CATSDSTGGIETQYF

V gene: TRBV20-1
CDR3 length: 13
J gene: TRBJ2-3
CDR3 protein: CSARPSAGDTQYF

V gene: TRBV7-2
CDR3 length: 13
J gene: TRBJ1-2
CDR3 protein: CASSWDTNYGYTF

V gene: TRBV10-3
CDR3 length: 15
J gene: TRBJ1-5
CDR3 protein: CAISGAGGSNQPQHF

V gene: TRBV2
CDR3 length: 13
J gene: TRBJ1-1
CDR3 protein: CASSDRANTEAFF

V gene: TRBV12-3/TRBV12-4
CDR3 length: 14
J gene: TRBJ1-5
CDR3 protein: CASRNGILNQPQHF

V gene: TRBV9
CDR3 length: 13
J gene: TRBJ1-2
CDR3 protein: CASSRDRSYGYTF

V gene: TRBV9
CDR3 length: 15
J gene: TRBJ1-2
CDR3 protein: CASSVAGGPTYGYTF

V gene: TRBV20-1
CDR3 length: 15
J gene: TRBJ1-2
CDR3 protein: CSADRWTGGVYGYTF

V gene: TRBV4-3
CDR3 length: 16
J gene: TRBJ1-6
CDR3 protein: CASSQAQNSYNSPLHF

V gene: TRBV20-1
CDR3 length: 15
J gene: TRBJ2-1
CDR3 protein: CSAREPRLAMGEQFF

V gene: TRBV12-3/TRBV12-4
CDR3 length: 12
J gene: TRBJ2-2
CDR3 protein: CASSLTFRELFF

V gene: TRBV6-5
CDR3 length: 15
J gene: TRBJ1-2
CDR3 protein: CASSYSAGGYDGYTF

V gene: TRBV4-3
CDR3 length: 15
J gene: TRBJ1-2
CDR3 protein: CASSQEGRGFDGYTF

V gene: TRBV4-3
CDR3 length: 13
J gene: TRBJ2-1
CDR3 protein: CASSQLSRGEQFF

V gene: TRBV20-1
CDR3 length: 15
J gene: TRBJ1-2
CDR3 protein: CSARSRGTDDYGYTF

V gene: TRBV20-1
CDR3 length: 16
J gene: TRBJ1-2
CDR3 protein: CSAGGTGAGRGYGYTF

V gene: TRBV25-1
CDR3 length: 16
J gene: TRBJ2-7
CDR3 protein: CASSAMGGGSSYEQYF

V gene: TRBV12-3/TRBV12-4
CDR3 length: 14
J gene: TRBJ2-1
CDR3 protein: CASSPKPRGNEQFF

V gene: TRBV12-3/TRBV12-4
CDR3 length: 13
J gene: TRBJ1-1
CDR3 protein: CASRGAANTEAFF

V gene: TRBV7-9
CDR3 length: 15
J gene: TRBJ2-3
CDR3 protein: CASSPVAALTDTQYF

V gene: TRBV7-2
CDR3 length: 15
J gene: TRBJ2-5
CDR3 protein: CASSSGTIVQETQYF

V gene: TRBV5-1
CDR3 length: 19
J gene: TRBJ1-2
CDR3 protein: CASKDPGQATTRANYGYTF

V gene: TRBV30
CDR3 length: 14
J gene: TRBJ2-7
CDR3 protein: CAWSEGGGVGKQYF

V gene: TRBV5-1
CDR3 length: 14
J gene: TRBJ2-7
CDR3 protein: CASSLTGGTYEQYF

V gene: TRBV9
CDR3 length: 17
J gene: TRBJ2-3
CDR3 protein: CASSDLGLAGRTDTQYF

V gene: TRBV4-3
CDR3 length: 15
J gene: TRBJ2-3
CDR3 protein: CASSQGGGETDTQYF